One and the same sample provided the 5 T cell receptor beta chains below, sequenced in a study of Graves' ophthalmopathy and Graves' hyperthyroidism. Researchers took RNA transcripts and amplified TCR beta CDR3 regions from them. An opening RT-PCR round employed HTBI primers and preceded a second-round multiplex PCR. TCRdb used MiXCR to reprocess the multiplex PCR reads, holding one entry per CDR3 protein. Of 500,000 to 600,000 distinct CDR3 sequences listed, less than 45% are singletons. The sample taken for sequencing was peripheral blood or thyroid tissue (not recorded which). The source of these receptors is an adult man with Graves' hyperthyroidism.

As for this clonotype: This CDR3 fails to terminate in the conserved phenylalanine or tryptophan, so it likely reflects a read error. Because the CDR3's place on the DNA is in doubt, the DNA is left out and the CDR3 is given as listed by TCRdb. The chain is built from TRBV20-1 and TRBJ1-6. The germline V gene has CDR1 DFQATT and CDR2 SNEGSKA (reference sequence). 8 amino acids form the CDR3, both terminal residues included. CDR3 in amino acids: CSASPLTV.

Worth noting for this clonotype: A much larger clone lies a single base off, so this may be a read error. The chain joins TRBV20-1 to TRBJ1-1; D is unresolved. The CDR3 contains 13 residues. The V and J ends lost 1 base and 0 bases respectively, with 6 bases between them. The germline V gene has CDR1 DFQATT and CDR2 SNEGSKA (reference sequence). The CDR3 nucleotides read TGCAGTGCTAGAGGCGGGCTGAACACTGAAGCTTTCTTT. Its translation: CSARGGLNTEAFF.

This clonotype was counted at least ten times. The rearrangement links TRBV24-1 to TRBJ2-3; D could derive from TRBD1 or TRBD2 (5 bases each). Trimming took off 7 bases at V and 6 bases at J, with 13 bases between the two ends. Germline CDR1 KGHDR, CDR2 SFDVKD. This CDR3 region has 13 residues. Here the CDR3 reads CATRGWGTDTQYF. The CDR3 bases are TGTGCCACCAGGGGATGGGGGACGGATACGCAGTATTTT.

This clonotype was detected ten times or more. The genes are TRBV5-1 and TRBJ1-2, with D perhaps matching TRBD1 (5 bases). Trimming stripped 1 base from V and 5 bases from J, with 9 bases between. This CDR3 comprises 13 residues. The germline V gene encodes CDR1 SGHRS and CDR2 YFSETQ. As DNA, the CDR3 is TGCGCCAGCAGCTTGTACGGGACTTATGGCTACACCTTC. This encodes CASSLYGTYGYTF.

This chain links TRBV20-1 with TRBJ1-1, with D tentatively TRBD1 (6 bases). The germline gives CDR1 DFQATT, CDR2 SNEGSKA (reference sequence). Trimming left V 6 bases short and J 7 bases short, with 12 bases between. The CDR3 covers 11 residues. In DNA, the CDR3 is TGCAGTGCCACAGGACAGTTTGAAGCTTTCTTT. Its protein product is CSATGQFEAFF.